Below are 14 T cell receptor beta chains sequenced from a single sample in a study of T-cell reconstitution after alpha-beta-depleted transplantation in children. This sample's TCRbeta library carried unique molecular identifier barcodes. TCRdb reanalysed the PCR reads using MiXCR and keeps one entry per CDR3 protein. The repertoire consists of around 190,000 distinct CDR3 sequences, with about 7% occurring once and the leading ten covering 5.5%. The material was PBMCs, obtained before TCRalphabeta/CD19-depleted stem cell transplant. These receptors were obtained from a boy aged 2 to 10 with acute lymphoblastic leukemia, due to receive a stem cell transplant.

This clonotype has only a few counts. The chain employs TRBV12-3 or TRBV12-4 and TRBJ1-5; D possibly corresponds to TRBD1 (6 bases). The CDR3 totals 16 residues. V was trimmed by 3 bases and J by 0 bases, leaving 12 bases between them. This CDR3 is CASSFGDILSNQPQHF. The CDR3, as DNA: TGTGCCAGCAGTTTCGGGGACATACTTAGCAATCAGCCCCAGCATTTT.

The chain carries TRBV4-3 and TRBJ1-5, with D unresolved. Germline V CDR1 and CDR2: LGHNA, YSLEER. CDR3 size: 13 residues. V lost 0 bases and J lost 10, with 10 bases in between. This CDR3 reads CASSQELSNPQHF. Here the CDR3 DNA reads TGCGCCAGCAGCCAAGAATTATCAAACCCCCAGCATTTT.

This clonotype was observed many times. This sequence joins TRBV28 and TRBJ2-1, with D possibly TRBD1 on 6 matching bases. Between the trimmed V and J ends, which lost 8 bases and 4 bases, there was a span of 36 bases. CDR1 and CDR2 from the germline V gene are MDHEN and SYDVKM. The CDR3 is 21 amino acids. CDR3 DNA sequence: TGTGCCAGCTCGTCCTATTGGGCCCCAGGGGAGAGGATCTTAGCTTACAATGAGCAGTTCTTC. Translation: CASSSYWAPGERILAYNEQFF.

This clonotype was seen more than once but under ten times. V gene TRBV6-5 combines with J gene TRBJ2-1, with 7 bases that match TRBD1. J was trimmed by 6 bases and V by 2 bases; bases with no gene match: 7. In germline, CDR1 is MNHEY, CDR2 SVGAGI. The CDR3 covers 15 residues. CDR3 protein: CASSYLQGSGNEQFF. The DNA for the CDR3 is TGTGCCAGCAGTTACCTACAGGGGTCTGGCAATGAGCAGTTCTTC.

V is TRBV7-9 and J is TRBJ1-1; no firm D call. The CDR3 runs to 13 residues. Trimming stripped 2 bases from V and 6 bases from J, with 10 bases between. Germline CDR1 SEHNR, CDR2 FQNEAQ (reference sequence). CDR3 sequence: CASSLLQSAEAFF. DNA for the CDR3: TGTGCCAGCAGCTTACTACAGAGCGCTGAAGCTTTCTTT.

This clonotype has at least ten counts. This chain uses TRBV28 with TRBJ2-7; tentatively, D is TRBD1 (6 bases). CDR3 length equals 15 residues. V lost 6 bases to trimming and J lost 5 bases, with 20 bases between them. Germline V gene lookup returns CDR1 MDHEN and CDR2 SYDVKM. The CDR3 DNA reads as TGTGCCAGCAGCTTTCCGCTGACAGGAATCAACGAGCAGTACTTC. Its translation: CASSFPLTGINEQYF.

This clonotype appeared many times. One junction end disagrees with the germline gene, perhaps due to a read error. The rearrangement links TRBV5-1 to TRBJ2-3; 10 nucleotides match TRBD2. The CDR3 consists of 15 residues. From germline, CDR1 is SGHRS and CDR2 YFSETQ. The CDR3 nucleotides read TGTGCCAGCAGCTTATTAGCGGGAGGAACAGATACGCAGTATTTT. This translates into CASSLLAGGTDTQYF. Drawing the rest from reference TRBV5-1 and TRBJ2-3, the complete variable domain is KAGVTQTPRYLIKTRGQQVTLSCSPISGHRSVSWYQQTPGQGLQFLFEYFSETQRNKGNFPGRFSGRQFSNSRSEMNVSTLELGDSALYLCASSLLAGGTDTQYFGPGTRLTVL.

The genes are TRBV10-3 and TRBJ1-1; D uncertain. Between the trimmed V and J ends, which lost 4 bases and 3 bases, there was a span of 9 bases. CDR3 length: 13 amino acids. CDR1 is ENHRY, CDR2 SYGVKD, per germline. In DNA, the CDR3 is TGTGCCATCAGTGTTAGGCAAGACACTGAAGCTTTCTTT. This sequence encodes CAISVRQDTEAFF.

This clonotype was seen only a few times. J is TRBJ2-7 and V is TRBV9, with D maybe TRBD1 (7 bases). The germline CDR1 and CDR2 sequences are SGDLS and YYNGEE. CDR3 length equals 12 residues. Deletions cut 3 bases from V and 7 bases from J, with 11 bases between. CDR3 nucleotides: TGTGCCAGCAGCGATGCAGGGGGGGAGCAGTACTTC. As protein: CASSDAGGEQYF. Combining the CDR3 with reference TRBV9 and TRBJ2-7 gives the whole variable domain DSGVTQTPKHLITATGQRVTLRCSPRSGDLSVYWYQQSLDQGLQFLIQYYNGEERAKGNILERFSAQQFPDLHSELNLSSLELGDSALYFCASSDAGGEQYFGPGTRLTVT.

Ten or more counts support this clonotype. The chain recombines TRBV18 with TRBJ2-7, with D maybe TRBD2 (5 bases). This CDR3 region has 13 residues. Trimming removed 0 bases from V and 3 bases from J, with 6 bases in between. Germline values: CDR1 KGHSH, CDR2 LQKENI. CDR3 in DNA: TGTGCCAGCTCACCACCCGGGGTCTACGAGCAGTACTTC. It codes for CASSPPGVYEQYF. Full variable domain (outside the CDR3, taken from reference TRBV18 and TRBJ2-7): NAGVMQNPRHLVRRRGQEARLRCSPMKGHSHVYWYRQLPEEGLKFMVYLQKENIIDESGMPKERFSAEFPKEGPSILRIQQVVRGDSAAYFCASSPPGVYEQYFGPGTRLTVT.

The rearrangement uses TRBV7-8 and TRBJ2-3; D remains ambiguous. The CDR3 has 18 residues. Germline V lookup: CDR1 SGHVS, CDR2 FQNEAQ. Trimming took 5 bases from V and 0 from J, leaving 21 bases between them. CDR3 region: CASSTIKDLGWSTDTQYF. DNA of the CDR3: TGTGCCAGCAGCACAATCAAGGATTTGGGGTGGAGCACAGATACGCAGTATTTT. The variable domain in full, with the rest retrieved from reference TRBV7-8 and TRBJ2-3, is GAGVSQSPRYKVAKRGQDVALRCDPISGHVSLFWYQQALGQGPEFLTYFQNEAQLDKSGLPSDRFFAERPEGSVSTLKIQRTQQEDSAVYLCASSTIKDLGWSTDTQYFGPGTRLTVL.

V gene TRBV18 combines with J gene TRBJ1-3; a weak D match, TRBD1 (6 bases). Trimming removed 6 bases at V and 0 bases at J, with 21 bases between. Germline CDR1 reads KGHSH; CDR2 reads LQKENI. This CDR3 has 18 amino acids. The CDR3 DNA reads as TGTGCCAGCTCTGTCGGGACACTAACAGCAGGCTCTGGAAACACCATATATTTT. This encodes CASSVGTLTAGSGNTIYF. The complete variable domain, with remaining parts taken from reference TRBV18 and TRBJ1-3, reads NAGVMQNPRHLVRRRGQEARLRCSPMKGHSHVYWYRQLPEEGLKFMVYLQKENIIDESGMPKERFSAEFPKEGPSILRIQQVVRGDSAAYFCASSVGTLTAGSGNTIYFGEGSWLTVV.

This clonotype was seen ten or more times. V and J are TRBV4-3 and TRBJ2-2; D remains unclear. Trimming removed 0 bases from V and 5 bases from J, with 7 bases in between. CDR3 length: 14 amino acids. Germline CDR1 LGHNA, CDR2 YSLEER. The CDR3, as DNA: TGCGCCAGCAGCCAAGATTTTTCTACCGGGGAGCTGTTTTTT. Its protein product is CASSQDFSTGELFF.

This clonotype appeared a few times. This sequence joins TRBV7-9 and TRBJ2-5; the match to TRBD2 covers 8 bases. From germline, CDR1 is SEHNR and CDR2 FQNEAQ (reference sequence). J was trimmed by 2 bases and V by 3 bases; bases with no gene match: 5. The CDR3 length is 15 residues. The CDR3 here is CASSFGRGGQETQYF. In DNA form, the CDR3 reads TGTGCCAGCAGCTTTGGCCGGGGGGGTCAAGAGACCCAGTACTTC. The whole variable domain, remainder taken from reference TRBV7-9 and TRBJ2-5, is DTGVSQNPRHKITKRGQNVTFRCDPISEHNRLYWYRQTLGQGPEFLTYFQNEAQLEKSRLLSDRFSAERPKGSFSTLEIQRTEQGDSAMYLCASSFGRGGQETQYFGPGTRLLVL.